The entry below gives a single TCR beta chain sequence along with its context. The antigen is unknown. This CDR3 is built from 18 residues. Germline V gene sequence: CDR1 LGHDT, CDR2 YNNKEL (reference sequence). The study made its TRB cDNA libraries by 5' RACE, adding UMI labels. TCRdb reprocessed the 5' RACE reads, with one entry per CDR3 protein and no DNA. This sample's table reports some 60,000 distinct CDR3 sequences. The data belong to a study of CXCR3-negative and CXCR3-positive naive CD8 T cells. Study results and limitations: CXCR3-negative naive cells had less hydrophobic TRB CDR3s than did CXCR3-positive naive cells. Both naive subsets showed comparably high diversity, and memory CD8+ cells showed much lower diversity.

The chain has TRBV3-1 and TRBJ2-2; TCRdb calls TRBD2, which cannot be checked without DNA. The TCR was taken from a human donor in good health. Some clones in this sample may be carry-over from other donors' samples. The sequencing input was naive CXCR3+ CD8+ T cells from blood. Subset denoted: CD45RO-CCR7+CD27+CD95- naive CD8+ T cells expressing CXCR3 (TNR3+). The CDR3 region is CASSLNTGTRVNTGELFF. Full variable domain (missing parts from reference TRBV3-1 and TRBJ2-2): DTAVSQTPKYLVTQMGNDKSIKCEQNLGHDTMYWYKQDSKKFLKIMFSYNNKELIINETVPNRFSPKSPDKAHLNLHINSLELGDSAVYFCASSLNTGTRVNTGELFFGEGSRLTVL.